The rows below give T cell receptor beta chains drawn from one sample of a study of blood T cell repertoires in COVID-19. Profiling relied on immunoSEQ multiplex PCR, and the TCRdb table lists in-frame clones only, not all of them. The sample shows 85,000 to 95,000 clones, around 88% of them seen only once. Material: peripheral blood. The receptors were gathered from a man between 60 and 75 years old with acute or convalescent COVID-19. Each CDR3 is given without its conserved first and last residue. The order of the fields is CDR3 protein, V gene, J gene, D gene. A D gene is named only where the DNA matches it firmly.

ASSPRVGATSNTIY	TRBV7-9	TRBJ1-3	-
ASSLYGDDSSRYNEQF	TRBV5-4	TRBJ2-1	-
ATSPELHTDTQY	TRBV15	TRBJ2-3	-
ASSYGGTGDHQETQY	TRBV6-2/TRBV6-3	TRBJ2-5	TRBD1
ASSYGQHNQPQH	TRBV6-2/TRBV6-3	TRBJ1-5	-
ASSLESYSGNTIY	TRBV11-2	TRBJ1-3	-
ASSHTGSQETQY	TRBV6-5	TRBJ2-5	-
ASSRQDENTIY	TRBV6-5	TRBJ1-3	-
ASTTPGTGANVLT	TRBV5-1	TRBJ2-6	-
ASSGRGGYT	TRBV5-4	TRBJ1-2	-
ASRHRANEQF	TRBV21-1	TRBJ2-1	-
ASSQRQDNSPLH	TRBV3-1/TRBV3-2	TRBJ1-6	-
ASSFTGRQETQY	TRBV7-7	TRBJ2-5	-
ASSLERDQPQH	TRBV7-8	TRBJ1-5	-
ASSPSLSGSSYNEQF	TRBV9	TRBJ2-1	-
ASSLGSGGHSYNEQF	TRBV5-1	TRBJ2-1	TRBD2
SVEPLSGRGEKLF	TRBV29-1	TRBJ1-4	-
ASSLSRTGSNSPLH	TRBV27	TRBJ1-6	TRBD1
ASSDSLAGAGELF	TRBV2	TRBJ2-2	TRBD2
ASSQDGAGQGYNEQF	TRBV4-1	TRBJ2-1	TRBD1
ASSLLDRGLMNTEAF	TRBV5-8	TRBJ1-1	TRBD1
SVSPGGNQPQH	TRBV29-1	TRBJ1-5	-
ASSDSGTGGGTDTQY	TRBV6-4	TRBJ2-3	TRBD1
ASSVAGAYNSPLH	TRBV9	TRBJ1-6	-
ATTQRAMNTEAF	TRBV6-5	TRBJ1-1	-
ASSMGTHPNEQF	TRBV19	TRBJ2-1	-
ASSAQGLAGGETQY	TRBV13	TRBJ2-5	-
ASSLARTGAYTEAF	TRBV5-1	TRBJ1-1	TRBD1
ASSQGYGYT	TRBV12-3/TRBV12-4	TRBJ1-2	-
SASSITGELF	TRBV20-1	TRBJ2-2	-
ASSLQTADTQY	TRBV7-2	TRBJ2-3	-
ASSLAQGSYGYT	TRBV5-1	TRBJ1-2	-
ASSRAHRGANTGELF	TRBV19	TRBJ2-2	TRBD1
ASREAGTADGYT	TRBV5-1	TRBJ1-2	TRBD1
ASSFSGSSYNEQF	TRBV7-3	TRBJ2-1	-
ASSELGINQPQH	TRBV10-2	TRBJ1-5	-
SASRSGQEAF	TRBV20-1	TRBJ1-1	-
ASSSGQGNEKLF	TRBV11-1	TRBJ1-4	TRBD1
ASSQEGPGHSNQPQH	TRBV3-1/TRBV3-2	TRBJ1-5	-
ASSPAGLERDEQY	TRBV28	TRBJ2-7	-
ASSIDIRETQY	TRBV19	TRBJ2-5	-
SVIRSGGRVTNTEAF	TRBV29-1	TRBJ1-1	-